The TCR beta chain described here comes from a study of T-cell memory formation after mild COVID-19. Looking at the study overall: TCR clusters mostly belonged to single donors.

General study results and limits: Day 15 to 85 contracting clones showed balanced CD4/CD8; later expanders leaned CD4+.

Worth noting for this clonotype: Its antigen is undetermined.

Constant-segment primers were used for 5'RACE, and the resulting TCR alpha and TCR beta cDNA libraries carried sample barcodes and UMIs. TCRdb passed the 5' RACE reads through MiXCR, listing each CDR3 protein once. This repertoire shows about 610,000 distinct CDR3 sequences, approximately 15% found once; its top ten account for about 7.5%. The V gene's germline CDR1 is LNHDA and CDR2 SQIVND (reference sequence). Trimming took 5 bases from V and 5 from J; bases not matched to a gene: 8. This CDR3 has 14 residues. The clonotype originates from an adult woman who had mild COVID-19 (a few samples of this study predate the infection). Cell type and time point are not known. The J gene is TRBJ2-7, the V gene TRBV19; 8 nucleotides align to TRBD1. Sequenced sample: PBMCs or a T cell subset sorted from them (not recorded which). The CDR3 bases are TGTGCCAGTAGTCCCCGGGACAGGCTTAACGAGCAGTACTTC. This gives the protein CASSPRDRLNEQYF.